A single sample gave rise to the 16 T cell receptor beta chains below, sequenced in a study of shared clonotypes between healthy human individuals. Sequenced by immunoSEQ multiplex PCR; TCRdb stores in-frame clones only, minus some. This sample yields around 1.6 million clones, of which 98% are seen a single time; roughly 0.45% belongs to the top ten. Sequences were obtained from naive CD4+ T cells sorted from blood. Noted subset: CD45RA+ positively selected. The receptors come from a man aged 25 to 45 in good health.

This chain uses TRBV7-2 with TRBJ2-7; a possible D gene is TRBD2 (6 bases). CDR1 and CDR2 (germline): SGHTA, FQGNSA. This CDR3 is 16 amino acids long. The ends were cut back, 4 bases at V and 9 bases at J, with 25 bases in the middle. CDR3 sequence (DNA): TGTGCCAGCAGCTCCCCCCGTGGCGGGGTGCCTGGGTGGCAGTACTTC. Translated, it gives CASSSPRGGVPGWQYF.

The chain is built from TRBV15 and TRBJ1-4, with D uncertain. Germline V gene data show CDR1 as LNHNV and CDR2 as YYDKDF (reference sequence). The V end lost 6 bases, the J end lost 6 bases, and 17 bases lay between the germline ends. This CDR3 has 15 residues. The CDR3 region is CATSGTTKPDEKLFF. In nucleotides, the CDR3 is TGTGCCACCAGTGGCACAACCAAACCAGATGAAAAACTGTTTTTT. Variable domain in full (rest from reference TRBV15 and TRBJ1-4): DAMVIQNPRYQVTQFGKPVTLSCSQTLNHNVMYWYQQKSSQAPKLLFHYYDKDFNNEADTPDNFQSRRPNTSFCFLDIRSPGLGDTAMYLCATSGTTKPDEKLFFGSGTQLSVL.

The genes are TRBV11-2 and TRBJ2-5; 11 bases fit TRBD1. After removal of 5 bases from V and 5 bases from J, the junction contained 10 bases not matched to a gene. CDR3 size: 16 residues. The germline CDR1 and CDR2 sequences are SGHAT and FQNNGV. DNA of the CDR3: TGTGCCAGCAGCCTTGGACAGGGGGCCTCTCATGAGACCCAGTACTTC. As protein: CASSLGQGASHETQYF.

The V and J genes are TRBV5-6 and TRBJ2-7; D might be TRBD2 (6 bases). Trimming shortened V by 5 bases and J by 5 bases, and 14 bases separated the two germline ends. The CDR3 is 13 residues long. Germline CDR1 reads SGHDT; CDR2 reads YYEEEE. CDR3: CASRDGWRDEQYF. In DNA form, the CDR3 reads TGTGCCAGCAGGGACGGGTGGAGGGACGAGCAGTACTTC.

The CDR3 DNA is TGCGCCAGCAGCCAAGATCGGCGGGACCTCTACGAGCAGTACTTC. It yields the protein CASSQDRRDLYEQYF. The V gene is TRBV4-1, the J gene TRBJ2-7; D is possibly TRBD2 (6 bases). Trimming removed 0 bases from V and 3 bases from J, with 12 bases in between. The CDR3 has 15 amino acids. CDR1 is MGHRA and CDR2 is YSYEKL in the germline V gene.

The V gene is TRBV27, the J gene TRBJ1-5, with TRBD1 matching 8 bases. After removal of 6 bases from V and 5 bases from J, the junction contained 9 bases not matched to a gene. The V gene's germline CDR1 is MNHEY and CDR2 SMNVEV (reference sequence). The CDR3 has 15 amino acids. The CDR3: CASRSTGVGDQPQHF. For the CDR3, the DNA is TGTGCCAGCAGATCGACAGGGGTTGGGGATCAGCCCCAGCATTTT.

The rearrangement joins TRBV10-3 to TRBJ1-5, with no clear D. Deletions cut 0 bases from V and 7 bases from J, with 7 bases between. The length of the CDR3 is 13 residues. Looked up from germline, CDR1 is ENHRY and CDR2 is SYGVKD. This chain's CDR3 is CAISESSEQPQHF. CDR3 DNA sequence: TGTGCCATCAGTGAGTCTTCGGAGCAGCCCCAGCATTTT.

The gene calls are TRBV28 and TRBJ2-7; 12 nucleotides match TRBD1. CDR1 is MDHEN and CDR2 is SYDVKM in the germline V gene. There are 15 residues in the CDR3. With V trimmed by 6 bases and J by 6 bases, 9 bases remained unmatched. The CDR3: CASRTAGQGALEQYF. In DNA, the CDR3 is TGTGCCAGCAGAACGGCGGGACAGGGGGCCCTCGAGCAGTACTTC.

The chain employs TRBV15 and TRBJ2-2; possibly TRBD1 for D (5 bases). The CDR3 covers 16 residues. The germline V and J ends were trimmed by 3 bases and 0 bases, with 11 bases remaining between them. From germline, CDR1 is LNHNV and CDR2 YYDKDF (reference sequence). CDR3 amino acids: CATSRADSPNTGELFF. CDR3 coding DNA: TGTGCCACCAGCAGGGCCGACAGTCCGAACACCGGGGAGCTGTTTTTT.

This clone has only one observation. This chain connects TRBV7-2 to TRBJ1-2, with 8 bases lining up with TRBD1. This CDR3 region has 13 residues. The V segment lost 5 bases and the J segment 8 bases; nucleotides outside the gene matches: 7. Germline assignment: CDR1 SGHTA and CDR2 FQGNSA. The DNA for the CDR3 is TGTGCCAGCAGCCAGGACAGGGCAGGCGGCTACACCTTC. The encoded protein is CASSQDRAGGYTF. The complete variable domain, with remaining parts taken from reference TRBV7-2 and TRBJ1-2, reads GAGVSQSPSNKVTEKGKDVELRCDPISGHTALYWYRQSLGQGLEFLIYFQGNSAPDKSGLPSDRFSAERTGGSVSTLTIQRTQQEDSAVYLCASSQDRAGGYTFGSGTRLTVV.

The chain uses TRBV6-1 and TRBJ2-7; D call uncertain. V was pared by 0 bases and J by 10 bases, with 19 bases between. The CDR3 extends over 15 amino acids. CDR1 is MNHNS and CDR2 is SASEGT in the germline V gene. As DNA, the CDR3 is TGTGCCAGCAGTGAAGCAAGCGCCTACTCTTTCTTTCAGTACTTC. Its translation: CASSEASAYSFFQYF.

The chain joins TRBV27 to TRBJ2-5; TRBD1 is a possible D gene (5 bases). Trimming pared 5 bases from V and 2 bases from J, leaving 18 bases between. The CDR3 has 16 residues. The germline CDR1 and CDR2 sequences are MNHEY and SMNVEV (reference sequence). CDR3 coding DNA: TGTGCCAGCAGTGCCTCCGCCGACAGACCACAAGAGACCCAGTACTTC. Its protein product is CASSASADRPQETQYF.

This chain uses TRBV27 with TRBJ2-1, with TRBD2 matching 9 bases. V shed 1 base, J shed 4 bases, and the junction held 8 bases outside the gene matches. The CDR3 runs 17 residues. In germline, CDR1 is MNHEY, CDR2 SMNVEV (reference sequence). CDR3 residues: CASSLFTSGRPYNEQFF. CDR3 DNA: TGTGCCAGCAGTTTATTTACTAGCGGGCGACCATACAATGAGCAGTTCTTC.

The CDR3 nucleotides are TGTGCCAGCCTGGGAACGAGGAGTAACTATGGCTACACCTTC. Its protein is CASLGTRSNYGYTF. The chain is built from TRBV6-5 and TRBJ1-2; D gene ambiguous. The CDR3 is 14 residues long. Germline V gene data show CDR1 as MNHEY and CDR2 as SVGAGI. V gave up 8 bases and J gave up 1 base, with 14 bases separating them.

The rearrangement uses TRBV25-1 and TRBJ2-5, with D perhaps TRBD1 (6 bases). Between the trimmed V and J ends, which lost 8 bases and 0 bases, there was a span of 25 bases. Germline loops: CDR1 MGHDK, CDR2 SYGVNS. The CDR3 runs to 18 residues. CDR3 bases: TGTGCCAGCTCGATTGCGGGCAGGGGTAGGGGTTACCAAGAGACCCAGTACTTC. Amino acid sequence: CASSIAGRGRGYQETQYF.

This chain uses TRBV19 with TRBJ2-2, with 7 bases matching TRBD1. The trim removed 6 bases at V and 2 bases at J, leaving 3 bases unmatched. The CDR3 totals 14 residues. CDR1 is LNHDA, CDR2 SQIVND, per germline (reference sequence). CDR3 coding DNA: TGTGCCAGTAGAAGGACAGGAAACACCGGGGAGCTGTTTTTT. Protein product: CASRRTGNTGELFF.